This TCR beta chain comes out of a study of molecular identifiers for immune sequencing clone quantification. This clonotype was detected once. This may arise from a read error, as a much more abundant clone is one base away. The use of previously described methods and listed TCR primers produced the bulk TCR libraries. TCRdb passed the PCR reads through MiXCR, listing each CDR3 protein once. The sample lists hundreds of thousands of distinct CDR3 sequences; roughly 25% were seen once. With V trimmed by 6 bases and J by 2 bases, 13 bases remained unmatched. The CDR3 consists of 15 residues. Germline V gives CDR1 DFQATT, CDR2 SNEGSKA (reference sequence). Naive CD8 libraries used roughly 18,000 to 1,000,000 sorted cells and 10%, 30% or 50% RNA.

Input material: naive CD8+ T cells from blood, with Jurkat cell RNA spiked in. Subset meaning: FACS-sorted CD8+CD4-CCR7+CD45RA+ naive T cells. This chain uses TRBV20-1 with TRBJ2-7; 7 nucleotides match TRBD1. This TCR came from a human donor in good health. Some libraries in this study had Jurkat cell RNA spiked in. The CDR3 sequence: CSAPAPRDSPYEQYF. DNA of the CDR3: TGCAGTGCCCCTGCTCCCCGGGACAGTCCCTACGAGCAGTACTTC.